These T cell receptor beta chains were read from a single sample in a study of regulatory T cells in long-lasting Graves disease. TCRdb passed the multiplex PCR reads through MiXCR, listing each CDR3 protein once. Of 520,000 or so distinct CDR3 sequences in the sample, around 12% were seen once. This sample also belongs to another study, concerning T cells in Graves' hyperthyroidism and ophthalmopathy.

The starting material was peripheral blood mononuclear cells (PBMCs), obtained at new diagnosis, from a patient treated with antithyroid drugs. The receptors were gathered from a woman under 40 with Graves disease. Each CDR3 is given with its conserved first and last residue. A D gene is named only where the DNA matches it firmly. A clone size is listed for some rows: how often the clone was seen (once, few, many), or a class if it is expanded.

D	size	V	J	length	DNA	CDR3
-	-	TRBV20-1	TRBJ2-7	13	TGCAGTGCTAGAGGGCCAGGGTGGGGCGAGCAGTACTTC	CSARGPGWGEQYF
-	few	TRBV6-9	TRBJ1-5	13	TGTGCCAGCAGTTACCAGGGTTTGCAGCCCCAGCATTTT	CASSYQGLQPQHF
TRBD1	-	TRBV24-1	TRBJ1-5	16	TGTGCCACCAGTGATTCATCAGGGGGTATTTTCCAGCCCCAGCATTTT	CATSDSSGGIFQPQHF
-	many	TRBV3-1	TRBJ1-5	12	TGTGCCAGCAGCTACAAGGTTGGGCCCCAGCATTTT	CASSYKVGPQHF
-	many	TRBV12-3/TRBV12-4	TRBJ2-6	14	TGTGCCAGCAGTTCGGCGGGCGGGGCCAACGTCCTGACTTTC	CASSSAGGANVLTF
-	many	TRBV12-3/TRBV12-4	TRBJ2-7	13	TGTGCCAGCAGTCCCAACGACCTCTACGAGCAGTACTTC	CASSPNDLYEQYF
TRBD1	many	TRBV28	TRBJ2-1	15	TGTGCCAGCACGAGTGGACAGGCTTCCTACAATGAGCAGTTCTTC	CASTSGQASYNEQFF
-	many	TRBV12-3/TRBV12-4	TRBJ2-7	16	TGTGCCAGCAGTCCCCTGGACAGTGTCCTCTCCTACGAGCAGTACTTC	CASSPLDSVLSYEQYF
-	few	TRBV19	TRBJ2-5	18	TGTGCCAGTAGTACCACCCTGGGGGGAGGAAGACAACGAGAGACCCAGTACTTC	CASSTTLGGGRQRETQYF
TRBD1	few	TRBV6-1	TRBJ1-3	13	TGTGCCAGCCAGACAGGGAGTGGAAACACCATATATTTT	CASQTGSGNTIYF
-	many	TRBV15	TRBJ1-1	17	TGTGCCACCAGTCCGACCTCTATTAAAACAGGGAACACTGAAGCTTTCTTT	CATSPTSIKTGNTEAFF
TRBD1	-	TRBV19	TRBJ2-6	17	TGTGCCAGTAGTACAGGGGGCTGGACCTCTGGGGCCAACGTCCTGACTTTC	CASSTGGWTSGANVLTF
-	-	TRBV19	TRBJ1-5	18	TGTGCCAGTAGTATAGATCTGTGGGGTAGCCTATACAATCAGCCCCAGCATTTT	CASSIDLWGSLYNQPQHF
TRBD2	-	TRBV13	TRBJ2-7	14	TGTGCCAGCAGCTTAGAGTCGGGAGGGGACGAGCAGTACTTC	CASSLESGGDEQYF
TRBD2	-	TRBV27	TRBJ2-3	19	TGTGCCAGCAGTTTAAGAAGGCCTAGCGGGATAGGGGTCACAGATACGCAGTATTTT	CASSLRRPSGIGVTDTQYF
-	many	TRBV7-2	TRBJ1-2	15	TGTGCCAGCAGCTTAGGTCGGGGTATCGGCTATGGCTACACCTTC	CASSLGRGIGYGYTF
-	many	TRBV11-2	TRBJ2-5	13	TGTGCCAGCAGCCCCTCGTGGGTGGAGACCCAGTACTTC	CASSPSWVETQYF
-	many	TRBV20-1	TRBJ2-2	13	TGCAGTGCCAACCACCCGATGACCGGGGAGCTGTTTTTT	CSANHPMTGELFF
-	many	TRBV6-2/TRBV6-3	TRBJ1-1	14	TGTGCCAGCACCACGGGACACCTGAACACTGAAGCTTTCTTT	CASTTGHLNTEAFF